One T cell receptor (beta chain) is described in this entry. What it binds is not known. The table came from immunoSEQ multiplex PCR; TCRdb's copy has only in-frame clones and leaves some out. Found here are fewer than 250,000 clones, around 87% of them singletons; the top ten hold approximately 2%. This CDR3 comprises 14 residues. Trimming stripped 6 bases from V and 1 base from J, with 10 bases between. Per the germline V gene, CDR1 is SGHRS and CDR2 is YFSETQ. This specimen belongs to a study of cytomegalovirus exposure and HLA in healthy donors. Study results and caveats: Rare TCR sequences dominated, though some public TCRs recurred in many donors. In the 130 or so validation repertoires, a later analysis found that first-cohort TCR clusters tended to co-occur. According to reports, the classifier identified cytomegalovirus status with high specificity and sensitivity.

The rearrangement links TRBV5-1 to TRBJ2-2; no firm D call. Sequenced material: PBMCs. This receptor was taken from a woman younger than 35 in good health and CMV-seropositive. CDR3 loop: CASTKELNTGELFF. In DNA, the CDR3 is TGCGCCAGCACCAAGGAGCTGAACACCGGGGAGCTGTTTTTT.